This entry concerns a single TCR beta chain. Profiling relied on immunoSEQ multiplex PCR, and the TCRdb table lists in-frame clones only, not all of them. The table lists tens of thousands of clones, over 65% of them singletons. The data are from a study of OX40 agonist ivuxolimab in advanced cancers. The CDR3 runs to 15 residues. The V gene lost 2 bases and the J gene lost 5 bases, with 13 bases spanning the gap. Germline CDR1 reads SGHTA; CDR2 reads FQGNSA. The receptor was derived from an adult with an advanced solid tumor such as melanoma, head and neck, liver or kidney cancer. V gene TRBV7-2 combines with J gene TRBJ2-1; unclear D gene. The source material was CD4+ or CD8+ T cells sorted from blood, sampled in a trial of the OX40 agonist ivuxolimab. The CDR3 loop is CASSLSRLTNNEQFF. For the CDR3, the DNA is TGTGCCAGCAGCTTATCGCGGTTAACCAACAATGAGCAGTTCTTC.